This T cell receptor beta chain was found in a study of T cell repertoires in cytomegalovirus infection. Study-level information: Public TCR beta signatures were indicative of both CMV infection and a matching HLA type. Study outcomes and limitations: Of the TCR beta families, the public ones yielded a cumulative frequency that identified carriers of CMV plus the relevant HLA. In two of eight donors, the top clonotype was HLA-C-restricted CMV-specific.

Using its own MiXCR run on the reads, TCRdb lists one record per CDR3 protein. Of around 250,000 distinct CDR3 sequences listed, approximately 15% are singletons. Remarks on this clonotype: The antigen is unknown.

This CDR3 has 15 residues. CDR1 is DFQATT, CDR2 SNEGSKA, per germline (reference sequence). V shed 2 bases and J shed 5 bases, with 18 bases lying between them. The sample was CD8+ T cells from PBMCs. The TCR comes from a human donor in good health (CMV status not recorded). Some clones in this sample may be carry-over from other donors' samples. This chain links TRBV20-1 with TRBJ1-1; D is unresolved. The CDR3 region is CSARSAHGEGTEAFF. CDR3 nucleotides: TGCAGTGCTAGATCGGCCCATGGGGAGGGTACTGAAGCTTTCTTT.